The 21 T cell receptor beta chains below all came from one sample that was sequenced in a study of T cells in Graves' hyperthyroidism and ophthalmopathy (dated by TCRdb to about 2019). The library was generated by multiplex PCR. The listed sequencing device is Illumina HiSeq 2000. Amplification of TCR beta CDR3 regions was carried out from RNA transcripts. The TCR CDR3 was subjected to a first round of RT-PCR using the HTBI primer set and the Qiagen OneStep RT-PCR kit. TCRdb itself trimmed the public reads at Q25 with fastp, ran MiXCR and retained productive beta chains. Each entry merges the rows of one CDR3 protein and shows their most common DNA and genes. This sample has more than 100,000 distinct CDR3 sequences in its table, and approximately 50% of those were observed once. The top ten hold roughly 26% of the sample. The sequenced sample consisted of blood. These receptors originate from a man aged 40-50 years with Graves' hyperthyroidism.

This sequence joins TRBV24-1 and TRBJ2-7, with a weak D call TRBD1 (6 bases). CDR1 is KGHDR and CDR2 is SFDVKD in the germline V gene. The V end was cut by 4 bases, the J end by 1 base, with 22 bases between. The CDR3 length is 18 residues. The CDR3 coding sequence is TGTGCCACCAGTGACAATGGACAGAAGCCAAAAGGATCCTACGAGCAGTACTTC. Its protein is CATSDNGQKPKGSYEQYF.

This clonotype was seen ten or more times. This chain uses TRBV12-3 or TRBV12-4 with TRBJ2-1; 11 bases align to TRBD2. The CDR3 has 15 residues. After removal of 3 bases from V and 4 bases from J, the junction contained 2 bases not matched to a gene. The CDR3 DNA is TGTGCCAGCAGTTTTGGGACTAGCGGTTACAATGAGCAGTTCTTC. It is translated as CASSFGTSGYNEQFF.

There are many counts of this clonotype. This chain links TRBV7-2 with TRBJ1-2; weak D call: TRBD1 (5 bases). CDR3 length: 14 amino acids. V dropped 6 bases and J dropped 4 bases, with 15 bases sitting between them. Germline V lookup: CDR1 SGHTA, CDR2 FQGNSA. The CDR3 region is CASSISGLGYGYTF. The CDR3 coding sequence is TGTGCCAGCAGTATTTCGGGACTGGGCTATGGCTACACCTTC.

This clonotype was found many times. This chain's CDR3 is CASSLGGGGAPETQYF. The CDR3 bases are TGTGCCAGCAGCTTAGGTGGCGGGGGGGCCCCAGAGACCCAGTACTTC. The V gene is TRBV11-3, the J gene TRBJ2-5, with TRBD2 matching 9 bases. CDR3 length: 16 residues. Germline CDR1 and CDR2: SGHNT and YENEEA. Trimming cost V 1 base and J 4 bases; bases outside gene matches: 7.

The chain is built from TRBV20-1 and TRBJ1-2; D is possibly TRBD1 (6 bases). This CDR3 is built from 13 residues. Germline CDR1 and CDR2: DFQATT and SNEGSKA (reference sequence). The V end was cut by 3 bases, the J end by 2 bases, with 10 bases between. The CDR3 DNA reads as TGCAGTGCTAGTGCGGGACACAACTATGGCTACACCTTC. Translation gives CSASAGHNYGYTF.

The table lists this clonotype with a few counts. The CDR3 here is CASVAGQGRGEAFF. The CDR3 nucleotides read TGTGCCAGCGTAGCCGGGCAGGGAAGAGGGGAAGCTTTCTTT. The chain is built from TRBV7-2 and TRBJ1-1; TRBD1 is a possible D gene (5 bases). This CDR3 contains 14 residues. Germline V lookup: CDR1 SGHTA, CDR2 FQGNSA. V dropped 8 bases and J dropped 8 bases, with 21 bases sitting between them.

The chain links TRBV12-3 or TRBV12-4 to TRBJ2-5; TRBD1 agrees at 9 bases. Trimming cost V 5 bases and J 9 bases; bases outside gene matches: 13. The CDR3 is made up of 15 amino acids. This CDR3 reads CASSAQGAVNQPQYF. Here the CDR3 DNA reads TGTGCCAGCAGTGCACAGGGGGCAGTCAATCAGCCCCAGTACTTC.

Of note for this clonotype: The junction departs from the called germline gene at one end, perhaps through a read error. V usage is TRBV4-1 and J usage is TRBJ2-4, with 12 nucleotides matching TRBD1. This CDR3 spans 15 amino acids. CDR1 MGHRA and CDR2 YSYEKL come from the germline V gene. The CDR3 spells CASSQRGQGANIQYF. In DNA form, the CDR3 reads TGTGCCAGCAGCCAAAGGGGACAGGGGGCGAACATTCAGTACTTC.

In the case of this clonotype: The junction shows a germline mismatch at one end, possibly a read error. The V gene is TRBV7-6, the J gene TRBJ2-2, with D possibly TRBD1 on 5 matching bases. This CDR3 is 16 amino acids long. Per germline, CDR1 SGHVS and CDR2 FNYEAQ. The CDR3 is CASSLERGLSTGELFF. CDR3 nucleotide sequence: TGTGCCAGCAGTTTAGAAAGGGGTTTAAGCACCGGGGAGCTGTTTTTT.

This chain connects TRBV5-4 to TRBJ1-1, with D uncertain. Germline V gene sequence: CDR1 SGHNT, CDR2 YYREEE (reference sequence). Trimming removed 0 bases from V and 8 bases from J, with 17 bases in between. The CDR3 is 15 residues long. Here the CDR3 DNA reads TGTGCCAGCAGCTTGGCCGGCGGCTTGAGCACGGAAGCTTTCTTT. Translation gives CASSLAGGLSTEAFF.

This clonotype came up many times. The V call is TRBV7-6, the J call TRBJ1-6; D unclear. The CDR3 loop spans 13 amino acids. Germline CDR1 reads SGHVS; CDR2 reads FNYEAQ. Trimming removed 5 bases from V and 8 bases from J, with 10 bases in between. CDR3 amino acids: CASSPRIDSPLHF. The CDR3 nucleotides read TGTGCCAGCAGCCCTCGTATAGATTCACCCCTCCACTTT.

This clonotype was counted many times. The J gene is TRBJ1-1, the V gene TRBV9; D not resolved. The CDR3 runs to 14 residues. V was clipped by 4 bases and J by 1 base, with 11 bases between them. The germline V gene encodes CDR1 SGDLS and CDR2 YYNGEE. The CDR3 reads CASSFWTENTEAFF. The CDR3 coding sequence is TGTGCCAGCAGCTTCTGGACGGAGAACACTGAAGCTTTCTTT.

This clonotype was detected many times. This chain links TRBV10-1 with TRBJ2-1; unclear D gene. Germline values: CDR1 WNHNN, CDR2 SYGVQD (reference sequence). The CDR3 loop spans 17 amino acids. V lost 3 bases and J lost 6, with 21 bases in between. CDR3 nucleotide sequence: TGCGCCAGCAGTGATCAGTCAAGGTTGGGGTCGGGCAATGAGCAGTTCTTC. Its translation: CASSDQSRLGSGNEQFF.

Notes on this clonotype: This may be a read error: a much more frequent sequence differs by one nucleotide. The chain combines TRBV7-2 with TRBJ1-1, with 7 positions matching TRBD1. This CDR3 contains 13 residues. V dropped 5 bases and J dropped 6; count of bases not matched to a gene: 6. The V gene's germline CDR1 is SGHTA and CDR2 FQGNSA. In nucleotides, the CDR3 is TGTGCCAGCAGCCAAGACAGGGCGGCTGAAGCTTTCTTT. Its translation is CASSQDRAAEAFF.

The table lists this clonotype with many counts. The chain has TRBV19 and TRBJ1-1, with D possibly TRBD1 on 6 matching bases. This CDR3 contains 14 residues. The ends were cut back, 2 bases at V and 4 bases at J, with 11 bases in the middle. Germline CDR1 LNHDA, CDR2 SQIVND (reference sequence). CDR3: CASSILGGSTEAFF. For the CDR3, the DNA is TGTGCCAGTAGTATACTAGGGGGGTCCACTGAAGCTTTCTTT.

The chain employs TRBV9 and TRBJ2-7, with 7 bases aligning to TRBD1. V shed 3 bases and J 6 bases; nucleotides not matched to a gene: 9. The CDR3 totals 14 residues. CDR1 and CDR2 from the germline V gene are SGDLS and YYNGEE. The chain's CDR3 is CASSAEGAEVEQYF. In DNA, the CDR3 is TGTGCCAGCAGCGCCGAGGGGGCGGAAGTCGAGCAGTACTTC.

This clonotype was counted at least ten times. CDR3 sequence reads: CASHRGQGGTEAFF. The CDR3 nucleotides are TGTGCCAGTCATAGGGGACAGGGAGGCACTGAAGCTTTCTTT. The chain uses TRBV6-5 and TRBJ1-1; 9 bases are a match to TRBD1. Germline CDR1 reads MNHEY; CDR2 reads SVGAGI. Trimming at V came to 9 bases and at J to 4 bases, leaving 9 bases not matched to a gene. This CDR3 region has 14 residues.

The table lists this clonotype with many counts. CDR3 DNA sequence: TGTGCCAGCAGCGCAAAAGTACGGGGGCCAGTGTATAGCAATCAGCCCCAGCATTTT. Its protein product is CASSAKVRGPVYSNQPQHF. The rearrangement links TRBV7-9 to TRBJ1-5, with D perhaps matching TRBD1 (6 bases). With 5 bases removed from V and 0 bases from J, the gap between germline ends came to 23 bases. Germline lookup yields CDR1 SEHNR and CDR2 FQNEAQ (reference sequence). The CDR3 extends over 19 amino acids.

This clonotype showed up many times. This chain connects TRBV29-1 to TRBJ2-2; D is perhaps TRBD1 or TRBD2 (5 bases each). Germline CDR1 is SQVTM and CDR2 is ANQGSEA. This CDR3 region has 15 residues. Trimming stripped 4 bases from V and 2 bases from J, with 14 bases between. In nucleotides, the CDR3 is TGCAGCGTTGTTGGGGCTGGGGGTAACACCGGGGAGCTGTTTTTT. The encoded protein is CSVVGAGGNTGELFF.

With regard to this clonotype: Because the CDR3's place on the DNA is in doubt, the DNA is left out and the CDR3 is given as listed by TCRdb. J is TRBJ2-7 and V is TRBV11-2; the table's D call, TRBD1, was not checked against the DNA. Germline CDR1 and CDR2: SGHAT and FQNNGV. From its first to its last residue, the CDR3 has 19 amino acids. CDR3 sequence: CASSIYLCSVGTGSYEQYF.

V gene TRBV9 combines with J gene TRBJ1-2; possible D gene TRBD1, 6 bases. The germline V gene encodes CDR1 SGDLS and CDR2 YYNGEE. V was clipped by 3 bases and J by 12 bases, with 15 bases between them. This CDR3 has 12 amino acids. Here the CDR3 reads CASSGGARGNTF. CDR3 bases: TGTGCCAGCAGCGGGGGGGCGCGTGGAAACACCTTC.